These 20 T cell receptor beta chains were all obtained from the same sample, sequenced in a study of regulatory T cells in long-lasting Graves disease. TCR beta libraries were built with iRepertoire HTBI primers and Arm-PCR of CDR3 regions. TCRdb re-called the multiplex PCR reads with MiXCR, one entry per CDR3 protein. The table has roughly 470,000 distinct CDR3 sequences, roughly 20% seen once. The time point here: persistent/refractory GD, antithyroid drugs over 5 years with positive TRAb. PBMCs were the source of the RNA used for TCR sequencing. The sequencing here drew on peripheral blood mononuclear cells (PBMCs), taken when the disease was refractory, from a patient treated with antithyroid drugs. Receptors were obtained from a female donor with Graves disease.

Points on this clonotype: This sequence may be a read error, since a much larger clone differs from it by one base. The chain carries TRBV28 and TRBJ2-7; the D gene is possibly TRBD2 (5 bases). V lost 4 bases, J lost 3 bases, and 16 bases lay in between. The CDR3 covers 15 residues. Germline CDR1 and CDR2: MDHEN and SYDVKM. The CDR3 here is CASSSPRAGRYEQYF. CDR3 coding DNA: TGTGCCAGCAGTTCCCCCCGGGCGGGCCGCTACGAGCAGTACTTC.

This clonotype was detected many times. DNA of the CDR3: TGTGCCAGCAGTACCGTTCGGGGCAGCGGCTATGGCTACACCTTC. Residues: CASSTVRGSGYGYTF. The gene calls are TRBV12-3 or TRBV12-4 and TRBJ1-2; a possible D gene is TRBD1 (5 bases). This CDR3 contains 15 residues. With 5 bases removed from V and 4 bases from J, the gap between germline ends came to 17 bases.

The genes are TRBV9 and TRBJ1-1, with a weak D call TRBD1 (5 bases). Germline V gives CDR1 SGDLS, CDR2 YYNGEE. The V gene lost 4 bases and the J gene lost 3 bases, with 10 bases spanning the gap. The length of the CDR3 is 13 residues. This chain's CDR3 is CASSSPGDTEAFF. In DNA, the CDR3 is TGTGCCAGCAGCTCCCCGGGGGACACTGAAGCTTTCTTT.

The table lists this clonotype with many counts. Here the CDR3 reads CASSGGTVHTEAFF. DNA for the CDR3: TGTGCCAGCAGTGGGGGGACAGTCCACACTGAAGCTTTCTTT. This chain joins TRBV28 and TRBJ1-1, with 7 bases lining up with TRBD1. The CDR3 is made up of 14 amino acids. Losses at the gene ends were 5 bases for V and 3 bases for J; bases not matched to a gene: 6. Germline CDR1 is MDHEN and CDR2 is SYDVKM. Filled out from reference TRBV28 and TRBJ1-1, the complete variable domain reads DVKVTQSSRYLVKRTGEKVFLECVQDMDHENMFWYRQDPGLGLRLIYFSYDVKMKEKGDIPEGYSVSREKKERFSLILESASTNQTSMYLCASSGGTVHTEAFFGQGTRLTVV.

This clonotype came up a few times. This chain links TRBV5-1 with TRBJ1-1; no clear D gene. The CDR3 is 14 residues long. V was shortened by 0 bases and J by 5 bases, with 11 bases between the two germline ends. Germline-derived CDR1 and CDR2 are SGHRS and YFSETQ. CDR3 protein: CASSLGGFTTEAFF. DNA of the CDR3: TGCGCCAGCAGCTTGGGCGGATTTACTACTGAAGCTTTCTTT. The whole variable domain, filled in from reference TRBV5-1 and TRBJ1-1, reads KAGVTQTPRYLIKTRGQQVTLSCSPISGHRSVSWYQQTPGQGLQFLFEYFSETQRNKGNFPGRFSGRQFSNSRSEMNVSTLELGDSALYLCASSLGGFTTEAFFGQGTRLTVV.

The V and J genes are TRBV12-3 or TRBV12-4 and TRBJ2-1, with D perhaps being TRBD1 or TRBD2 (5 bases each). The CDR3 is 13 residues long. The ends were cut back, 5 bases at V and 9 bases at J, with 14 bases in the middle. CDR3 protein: CASSEAAGFEQFF. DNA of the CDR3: TGTGCCAGCAGTGAAGCGGCAGGGTTTGAGCAGTTCTTC.

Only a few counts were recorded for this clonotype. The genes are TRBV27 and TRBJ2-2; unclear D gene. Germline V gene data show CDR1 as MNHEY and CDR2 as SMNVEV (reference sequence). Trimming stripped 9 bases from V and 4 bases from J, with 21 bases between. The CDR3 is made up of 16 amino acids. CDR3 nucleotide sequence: TGTGCCAGTACGGGTCGGAGTACGGGTAGCACCGGGGAGCTGTTTTTT. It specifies CASTGRSTGSTGELFF.

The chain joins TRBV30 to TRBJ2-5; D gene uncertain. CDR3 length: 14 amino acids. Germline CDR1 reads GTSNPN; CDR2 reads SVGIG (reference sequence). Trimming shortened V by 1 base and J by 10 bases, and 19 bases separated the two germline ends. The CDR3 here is CAWSAGSSPWNQYF. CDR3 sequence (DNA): TGTGCCTGGAGTGCCGGTTCCTCTCCGTGGAACCAGTACTTC.

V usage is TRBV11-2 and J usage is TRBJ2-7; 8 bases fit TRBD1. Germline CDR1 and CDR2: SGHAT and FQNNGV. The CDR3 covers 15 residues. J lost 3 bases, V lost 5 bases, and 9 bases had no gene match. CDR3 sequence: CASSARGTGNYEQYF. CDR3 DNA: TGTGCCAGCAGCGCCAGGGGGACAGGCAACTACGAGCAGTACTTC.

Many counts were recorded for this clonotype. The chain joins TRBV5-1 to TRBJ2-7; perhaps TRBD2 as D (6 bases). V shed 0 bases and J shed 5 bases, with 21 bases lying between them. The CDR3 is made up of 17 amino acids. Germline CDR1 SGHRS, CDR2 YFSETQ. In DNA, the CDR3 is TGCGCCAGCAGCTTGGCCGGACACATAGACGGAGGGGACGAGCAGTACTTC. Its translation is CASSLAGHIDGGDEQYF.

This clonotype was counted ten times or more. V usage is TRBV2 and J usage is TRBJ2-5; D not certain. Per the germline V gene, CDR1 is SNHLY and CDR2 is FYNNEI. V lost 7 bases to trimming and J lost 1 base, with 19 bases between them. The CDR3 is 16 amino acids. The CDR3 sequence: CASIMLPAPSQETQYF. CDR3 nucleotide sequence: TGTGCCAGCATAATGCTCCCGGCCCCCTCCCAAGAGACCCAGTACTTC.

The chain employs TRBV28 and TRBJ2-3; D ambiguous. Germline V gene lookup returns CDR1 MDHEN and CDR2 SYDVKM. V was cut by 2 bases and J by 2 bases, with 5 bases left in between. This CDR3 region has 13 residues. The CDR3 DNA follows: TGTGCCAGCAGTTTACAGTCCACAGATACGCAGTATTTT. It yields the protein CASSLQSTDTQYF.

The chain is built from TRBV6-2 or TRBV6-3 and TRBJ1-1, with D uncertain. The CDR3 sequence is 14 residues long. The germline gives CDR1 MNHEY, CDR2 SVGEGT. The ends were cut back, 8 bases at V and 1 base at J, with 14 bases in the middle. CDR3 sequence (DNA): TGTGCCAGCCGGGTGGGAGGGTGGAACACTGAAGCTTTCTTT. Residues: CASRVGGWNTEAFF.

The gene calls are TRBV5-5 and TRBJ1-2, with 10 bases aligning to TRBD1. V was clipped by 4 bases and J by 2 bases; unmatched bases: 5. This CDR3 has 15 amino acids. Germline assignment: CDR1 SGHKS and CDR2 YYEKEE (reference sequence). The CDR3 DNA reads TGTGCCAGCAGCAGTCCGGGACAGGGGAACTATGGCTACACCTTC. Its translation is CASSSPGQGNYGYTF.

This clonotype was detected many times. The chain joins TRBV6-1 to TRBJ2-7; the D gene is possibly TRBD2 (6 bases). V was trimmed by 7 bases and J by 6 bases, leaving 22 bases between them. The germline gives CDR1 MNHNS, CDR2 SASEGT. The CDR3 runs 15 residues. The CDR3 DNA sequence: TGTGCCAGCACCAGAGGACTAACTGAGGGGCTCGAGCAGTACTTC. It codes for CASTRGLTEGLEQYF.

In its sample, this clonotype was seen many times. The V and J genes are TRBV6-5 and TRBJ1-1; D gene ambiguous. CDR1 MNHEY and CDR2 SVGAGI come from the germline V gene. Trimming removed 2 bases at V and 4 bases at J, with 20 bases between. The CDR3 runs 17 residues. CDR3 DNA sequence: TGTGCCAGCAGTTACCGCCTAAGGCCCTATGGGAGCACTGAAGCTTTCTTT. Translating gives CASSYRLRPYGSTEAFF.

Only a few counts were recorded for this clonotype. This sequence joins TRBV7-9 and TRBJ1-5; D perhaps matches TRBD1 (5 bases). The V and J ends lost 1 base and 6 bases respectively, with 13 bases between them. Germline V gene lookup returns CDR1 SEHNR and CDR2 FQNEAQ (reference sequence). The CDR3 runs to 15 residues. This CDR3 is CASSLGFQGSQPQHF. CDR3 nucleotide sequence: TGTGCCAGCAGCTTAGGTTTCCAGGGCAGTCAGCCCCAGCATTTT. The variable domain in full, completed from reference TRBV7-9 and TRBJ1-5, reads DTGVSQNPRHKITKRGQNVTFRCDPISEHNRLYWYRQTLGQGPEFLTYFQNEAQLEKSRLLSDRFSAERPKGSFSTLEIQRTEQGDSAMYLCASSLGFQGSQPQHFGDGTRLSIL.

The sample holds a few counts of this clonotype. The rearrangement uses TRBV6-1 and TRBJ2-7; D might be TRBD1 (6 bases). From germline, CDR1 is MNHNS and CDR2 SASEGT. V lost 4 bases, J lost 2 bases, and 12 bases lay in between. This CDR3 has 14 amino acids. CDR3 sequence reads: CASSVSRGPYEQYF. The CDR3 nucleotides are TGTGCCAGCAGTGTTAGCAGGGGACCCTACGAGCAGTACTTC.

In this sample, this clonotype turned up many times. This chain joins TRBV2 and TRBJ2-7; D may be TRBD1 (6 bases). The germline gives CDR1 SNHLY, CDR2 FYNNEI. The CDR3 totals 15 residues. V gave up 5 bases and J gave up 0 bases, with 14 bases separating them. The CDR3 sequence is CASSRTADHSYEQYF. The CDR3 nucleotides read TGTGCCAGCAGTCGGACAGCCGACCACTCCTACGAGCAGTACTTC.

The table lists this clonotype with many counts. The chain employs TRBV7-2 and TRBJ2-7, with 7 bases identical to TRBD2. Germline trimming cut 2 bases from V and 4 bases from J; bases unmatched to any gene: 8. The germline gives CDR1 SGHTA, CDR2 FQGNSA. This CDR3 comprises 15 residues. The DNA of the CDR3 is TGTGCCAGCAGCTTACTAGCGGAGTTTGTTTACGAGCAGTACTTC. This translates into CASSLLAEFVYEQYF.